This T cell receptor beta chain was profiled in a study of cytomegalovirus exposure and HLA in healthy donors. Overall study results and limits: About 90% or about 30% of the time was how often most TCR beta V segments were productive, according to an earlier analysis.

This PCR relied on a set of 60 Vbeta primers and 13 Jbeta primers. Profiled with immunoSEQ multiplex PCR; TCRdb holds only in-frame clones, not every one. The sample records around 130,000 clones, about 81% being singletons. This clone has only one observation. As yet, its antigen is unknown. Trimming stripped 4 bases from V and 7 bases from J, with 16 bases between. The CDR3 extends over 15 amino acids. CDR1 and CDR2 from the germline V gene are LNHDA and SQIVND (reference sequence). Healthy bone marrow donors made up the donors. Sequencing used PBMCs. The receptor's source is a man aged 40-49 years in good health and CMV-seronegative. V gene TRBV19 combines with J gene TRBJ2-2, with a tentative D call TRBD1 (6 bases). The CDR3 nucleotides read TGTGCCAGTAGTAGACCGGGACAAAAAAACGGGGAGCTGTTTTTT. Translated, it gives CASSRPGQKNGELFF.